The T cell receptor (beta chain) under discussion was sequenced for a study of Tregs in tolerant kidney transplant recipients. This CDR3 is 14 amino acids long. The germline V gene encodes CDR1 SEHNR and CDR2 FQNEAQ (reference sequence). Trimming took off 5 bases at V and 0 bases at J, with 10 bases between the two ends. The method was immunoSEQ multiplex PCR; TCRdb's version includes in-frame clones alone and lacks a portion of them. The data show 90,000 to 150,000 clones, around nine tenths seen once. Unstimulated regulatory T cells (CD4+CD25+CD127-), CD4+CD25- non-regulatory cells, CD4 and CD8 cells were FACS-sorted from thawed PBMCs.

This TCR derives from a human donor in good health. Sequenced material: CD4+ T cells from blood. The chain joins TRBV7-9 to TRBJ1-1; no reliable D call. The CDR3 spells CASSPTVLNTEAFF. As DNA, the CDR3 is TGTGCCAGCAGCCCGACGGTACTGAACACTGAAGCTTTCTTT.